These T cell receptor beta chains were read from a single sample in a study of response to subunit inactivated influenza vaccine. In TCRdb, the RT-PCR reads were re-called with MiXCR into one record per CDR3 protein. The repertoire consists of 450,000 to 550,000 distinct CDR3 sequences, with 25% occurring once and the leading ten covering around 2%. The input for sequencing was CD4+ T cells sorted from PBMCs, taken about 5 days after vaccination. All receptors come from a man aged 45 to 65 who received an inactivated influenza vaccine. The conserved cysteine and the conserved F or W are not part of the CDR3 here. Expanded clones get a size class; other rows say once, few or many, or leave the size out.

clone_size v_call cdr3_aa
. TRBV20-1 SASRVTGTRQNNEQF
. TRBV7-2 ASSQMVGTSTDTQY
few TRBV29-1 SAARLGASNEQF
. TRBV6-5 ASSYYRGLSGNTIY
few TRBV12-3/TRBV12-4 ASSLVGGQGWSEAF
few TRBV9 ASSVSGGETYEQY
once TRBV21-1 ASSKGRGASYEQY
. TRBV6-1 ASSFEVTRYGYT
. TRBV10-3 AISEGSWETQY
. TRBV9 ASSVGVGGLASNQY
. TRBV5-1 ASRNEGGSYEQY
many TRBV20-1 SPISLAGGLTTYNEQF
. TRBV25-1 ASSLHSAAGHEQF
few TRBV2 ASRGTSGSPDTQY
many TRBV12-3/TRBV12-4 ASRRLAGGSLDEQF
once TRBV15 ATSRDTRYYEQY
few TRBV7-2 ASSRWTGSYEQY
many TRBV29-1 SVITDGKTYEQY
many TRBV29-1 SVEDRNYGYT
. TRBV6-5 ASSYPGEGQPQH
. TRBV12-3/TRBV12-4 ASSNRVRLLGETQY
. TRBV7-2 ASSLGAGLHNEQF
few TRBV6-1 ASSDRQTQY